The 20 T cell receptor beta chains in this list originate from one sample, sequenced in a study of T cell responses to AZD1222 COVID-19 vaccine. Profiled with immunoSEQ multiplex PCR; TCRdb holds only in-frame clones, not every one. The table lists approximately 190,000 clones, approximately 92% of them singletons. The sequencing here drew on peripheral blood, taken 28 days after the second dose of the MenACWY control vaccine. Source of these receptors: an adult who received the MenACWY meningococcal vaccine as a control.

The chain recombines TRBV3-1 (or the pseudogene TRBV3-2) with TRBJ2-3; possible D gene TRBD2, 6 bases. This CDR3 is 14 amino acids long. Trimming took off 8 bases at V and 1 base at J, with 13 bases between the two ends. The V gene's germline CDR1 is LGHDT and CDR2 YNNKEL (reference sequence). This chain's CDR3 is CASQDWGGTDTQYF. CDR3 DNA: TGTGCCAGCCAAGATTGGGGGGGCACAGATACGCAGTATTTT.

CDR3 residues: CASSLLTHPGLAGDTQYF. Written as DNA, the CDR3 is TGTGCCAGCAGCCTCCTAACCCATCCGGGACTAGCGGGAGATACGCAGTATTTT. The chain joins TRBV27 to TRBJ2-3, with TRBD2 matching 12 bases. Germline V gene data show CDR1 as MNHEY and CDR2 as SMNVEV (reference sequence). The CDR3 is made up of 18 amino acids. V shed 6 bases and J 5 bases; nucleotides not matched to a gene: 15.

The sample holds one count of this clone. V and J are TRBV19 and TRBJ1-2; D uncertain. The V and J ends lost 8 bases and 6 bases respectively, with 16 bases between them. CDR3 size: 13 residues. Germline V gene lookup returns CDR1 LNHDA and CDR2 SQIVND (reference sequence). CDR3 in amino acids: CASDEGWNHGYTF. The CDR3 DNA reads as TGTGCCAGTGACGAAGGGTGGAACCATGGCTACACCTTC.

This clone was observed a single time. The chain has TRBV29-1 and TRBJ2-1; 13 nucleotides align to TRBD2. The CDR3 is 15 residues long. Germline CDR1 SQVTM, CDR2 ANQGSEA. V lost 6 bases to trimming and J lost 9 bases; unmatched junction nucleotides: 11. The CDR3 DNA is TGCAGCGTCTCACCGGGACTAGCGGGAACTGGTGAGCAGTTCTTC. Translation: CSVSPGLAGTGEQFF.

The CDR3 coding sequence is TGTGCCAGTAGTCGGTCGGCGGTCCCTCTACGATCGGGCCTCAATGAGCAGTTCTTC. As protein: CASSRSAVPLRSGLNEQFF. J is TRBJ2-1 and V is TRBV19; D gene unclear. Germline V gene data show CDR1 as LNHDA and CDR2 as SQIVND (reference sequence). The V end lost 5 bases, the J end lost 6 bases, and 29 bases lay between the germline ends. The CDR3 is 19 residues long.

The chain is built from TRBV6-2 or TRBV6-3 and TRBJ2-1; D remains ambiguous. Germline CDR1 MNHEY, CDR2 SVGEGT. The CDR3 is made up of 14 amino acids. The V end lost 5 bases, the J end lost 2 bases, and 10 bases lay between the germline ends. The CDR3 region is CASSPDIPYNEQFF. CDR3 DNA sequence: TGTGCCAGCAGTCCCGACATCCCCTACAATGAGCAGTTCTTC.

The chain links TRBV6-1 to TRBJ2-2; D unclear. The germline V and J ends were trimmed by 1 base and 5 bases, with 5 bases remaining between them. From germline, CDR1 is MNHNS and CDR2 SASEGT. This CDR3 contains 13 residues. CDR3 loop: CASSEVRTGELFF. DNA of the CDR3: TGTGCCAGCAGTGAAGTTCGGACCGGGGAGCTGTTTTTT.

The chain combines TRBV29-1 with TRBJ2-1, with D tentatively TRBD1 (6 bases). Per the germline V gene, CDR1 is SQVTM and CDR2 is ANQGSEA. Trimming cost V 8 bases and J 2 bases, with 10 bases left between them. This CDR3 region has 12 residues. The CDR3 region has the DNA TGCAGCTTAAACAGGGCCTACAATGAGCAGTTCTTC. It yields the protein CSLNRAYNEQFF.

This chain connects TRBV13 to TRBJ2-1; 7 positions agree with TRBD1. This CDR3 region has 13 residues. V gave up 5 bases and J gave up 5 bases; unmatched junction bases: 3. Germline-derived CDR1 and CDR2 are PRHDT and FYEKMQ (reference sequence). The CDR3 bases are TGTGCCAGCAGCAGTGGGACAGACAATGAGCAGTTCTTC. It specifies CASSSGTDNEQFF.

The chain joins TRBV5-1 to TRBJ1-6; 9 nucleotides match TRBD1. Germline assignment: CDR1 SGHRS and CDR2 YFSETQ. This CDR3 contains 12 residues. The junction had 6 bases not matched to a gene; V was cut back by 3 bases and J by 17 bases. The CDR3 here is CASSYGTGRVHF. DNA of the CDR3: TGCGCCAGCAGCTACGGGACAGGGAGGGTCCACTTT.

The V gene is TRBV6-5, the J gene TRBJ1-5; D might be TRBD1 (6 bases). V was clipped by 6 bases and J by 7 bases, with 16 bases between them. Germline lookup yields CDR1 MNHEY and CDR2 SVGAGI. The CDR3 is made up of 14 amino acids. The DNA for the CDR3 is TGTGCCAGCAGACAGGGTAGGAGGGACCAGCCCCAGCATTTT. Protein sequence: CASRQGRRDQPQHF.

This clone was detected once. The chain links TRBV24-1 to TRBJ1-5; D unclear. CDR1 is KGHDR and CDR2 is SFDVKD in the germline V gene. The CDR3 is made up of 12 amino acids. Trimming took 6 bases from V and 9 from J, leaving 11 bases between them. The CDR3 region is CATSQPPLPQHF. In DNA, the CDR3 is TGTGCCACCAGTCAGCCCCCTTTGCCCCAGCATTTT.

V and J are TRBV3-1 (or the pseudogene TRBV3-2) and TRBJ2-7; D gene unclear. The CDR3 consists of 14 residues. Germline CDR1 and CDR2: LGHDT and YNNKEL (reference sequence). Trimming removed 0 bases at V and 2 bases at J, with 8 bases between. The CDR3 protein is CASSQDPGPYEQYF. The CDR3 nucleotides are TGTGCCAGCAGCCAAGATCCAGGACCCTACGAGCAGTACTTC.

This chain uses TRBV2 with TRBJ2-3; 8 bases fit TRBD2. There are 14 residues in the CDR3. Trimming at V came to 8 bases and at J to 8 bases, leaving 12 bases not matched to a gene. Germline V gene data show CDR1 as SNHLY and CDR2 as FYNNEI. The CDR3 sequence: CASAIAGGSGTQYF. The CDR3 DNA is TGTGCCAGCGCAATCGCGGGAGGCTCAGGTACGCAGTATTTT.

This clone has just a few counts. V and J are TRBV27 and TRBJ2-7, with D possibly TRBD1 on 6 matching bases. The CDR3 consists of 13 residues. In germline, CDR1 is MNHEY, CDR2 SMNVEV (reference sequence). V lost 8 bases, J lost 1 base, and 12 bases lay in between. Written as DNA, the CDR3 is TGTGCCAGCCACAGGGTGGGGTCCTACGAGCAGTACTTC. It translates to CASHRVGSYEQYF.

The J gene is TRBJ2-1, the V gene TRBV30; D unclear. The germline V gene encodes CDR1 GTSNPN and CDR2 SVGIG (reference sequence). V was pared by 2 bases and J by 9 bases, with 11 bases between. The CDR3 contains 12 residues. CDR3: CAWSPPHGEQFF. The CDR3 DNA follows: TGTGCCTGGAGTCCACCTCACGGTGAGCAGTTCTTC.

V gene TRBV5-1 combines with J gene TRBJ1-2; D is unresolved. Trimming shortened V by 7 bases and J by 1 base, and 8 bases separated the two germline ends. The CDR3 is 12 amino acids. The germline V gene has CDR1 SGHRS and CDR2 YFSETQ. The CDR3 protein is CASRRSNYGYTF. DNA of the CDR3: TGCGCCAGCCGGAGGAGTAACTATGGCTACACCTTC.

Only one count was recorded for this clone. The chain combines TRBV30 with TRBJ1-2; no reliable D call. V was shortened by 3 bases and J by 4 bases, with 6 bases between the two germline ends. CDR3 length equals 11 residues. Germline values: CDR1 GTSNPN, CDR2 SVGIG (reference sequence). CDR3 amino acids: CAWSQTYGYTF. Here the CDR3 DNA reads TGTGCCTGGAGCCAAACCTATGGCTACACCTTC.

The chain employs TRBV7-8 and TRBJ2-7, with 9 bases lining up with TRBD1. CDR1 is SGHVS, CDR2 FQNEAQ, per germline. The J segment lost 1 base and the V segment lost 5 bases, leaving 9 bases of the junction unmatched. The CDR3 is 16 residues long. The CDR3: CASSRDGQGWSYEQYF. In DNA form, the CDR3 reads TGTGCCAGCAGCCGAGACGGACAGGGGTGGTCCTACGAGCAGTACTTC. Using reference TRBV7-8 and TRBJ2-7 for the parts outside the CDR3, the full variable domain is GAGVSQSPRYKVAKRGQDVALRCDPISGHVSLFWYQQALGQGPEFLTYFQNEAQLDKSGLPSDRFFAERPEGSVSTLKIQRTQQEDSAVYLCASSRDGQGWSYEQYFGPGTRLTVT.

The chain recombines TRBV11-2 with TRBJ2-1; D remains unclear. Trimming pared 6 bases from V and 10 bases from J, leaving 10 bases between. The germline V gene has CDR1 SGHAT and CDR2 FQNNGV. The CDR3 has 11 residues. The DNA of the CDR3 is TGTGCCAGCAGTTTTAAGAGAGAGCAGTTCTTC. Encoded protein: CASSFKREQFF.